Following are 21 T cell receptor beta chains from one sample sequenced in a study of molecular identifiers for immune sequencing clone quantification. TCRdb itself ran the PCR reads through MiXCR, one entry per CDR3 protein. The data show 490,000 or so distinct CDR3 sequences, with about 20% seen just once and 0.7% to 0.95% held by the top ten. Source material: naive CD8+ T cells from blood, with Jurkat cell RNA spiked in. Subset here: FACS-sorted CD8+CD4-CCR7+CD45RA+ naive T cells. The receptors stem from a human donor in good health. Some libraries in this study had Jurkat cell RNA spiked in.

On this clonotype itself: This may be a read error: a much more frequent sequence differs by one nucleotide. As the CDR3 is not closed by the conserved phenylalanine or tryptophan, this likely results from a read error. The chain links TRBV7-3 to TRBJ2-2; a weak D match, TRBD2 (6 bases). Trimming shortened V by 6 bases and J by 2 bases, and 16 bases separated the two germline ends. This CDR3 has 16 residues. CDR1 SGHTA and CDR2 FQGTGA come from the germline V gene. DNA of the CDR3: TGTGCCAGCAGGGGGAGACTAGAAGGCAACACCGGGGAGCTGTTTTCT. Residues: CASRGRLEGNTGELFS.

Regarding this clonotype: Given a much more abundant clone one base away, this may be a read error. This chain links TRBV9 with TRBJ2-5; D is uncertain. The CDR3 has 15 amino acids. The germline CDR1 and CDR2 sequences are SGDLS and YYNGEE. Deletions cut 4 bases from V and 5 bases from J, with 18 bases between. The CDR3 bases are TGTGCCAGCAGCTCCGAAGGACGGACCCCCGAGACCCAGTACTTC. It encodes CASSSEGRTPETQYF.

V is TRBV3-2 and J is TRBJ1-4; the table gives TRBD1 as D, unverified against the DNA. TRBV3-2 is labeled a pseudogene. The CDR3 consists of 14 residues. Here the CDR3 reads CASSQGTGGEKLFF. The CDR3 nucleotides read TGTGCCAGCAGCCAAGGGACAGGAGGTGAAAAACTGTTTTTT.

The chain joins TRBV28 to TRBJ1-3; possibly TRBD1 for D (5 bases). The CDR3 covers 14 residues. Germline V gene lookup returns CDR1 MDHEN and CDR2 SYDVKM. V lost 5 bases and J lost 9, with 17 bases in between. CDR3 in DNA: TGTGCCAGCAGTCGACTGAGATCGGGGGGCACCATATATTTT. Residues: CASSRLRSGGTIYF.

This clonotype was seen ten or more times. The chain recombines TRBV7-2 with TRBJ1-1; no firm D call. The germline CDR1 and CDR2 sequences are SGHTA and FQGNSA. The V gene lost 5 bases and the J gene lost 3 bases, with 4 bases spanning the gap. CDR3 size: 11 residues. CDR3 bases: TGTGCCAGCAGCCACTACACTGAAGCTTTCTTT. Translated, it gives CASSHYTEAFF. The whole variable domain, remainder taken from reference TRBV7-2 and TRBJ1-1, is GAGVSQSPSNKVTEKGKDVELRCDPISGHTALYWYRQSLGQGLEFLIYFQGNSAPDKSGLPSDRFSAERTGGSVSTLTIQRTQQEDSAVYLCASSHYTEAFFGQGTRLTVV.

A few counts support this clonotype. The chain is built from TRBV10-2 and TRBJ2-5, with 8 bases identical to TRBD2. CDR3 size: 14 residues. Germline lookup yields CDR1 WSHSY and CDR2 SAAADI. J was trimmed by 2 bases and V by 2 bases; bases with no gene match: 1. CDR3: CASSEAGGQETQYF. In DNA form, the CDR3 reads TGCGCCAGCAGTGAGGCGGGAGGACAAGAGACCCAGTACTTC.

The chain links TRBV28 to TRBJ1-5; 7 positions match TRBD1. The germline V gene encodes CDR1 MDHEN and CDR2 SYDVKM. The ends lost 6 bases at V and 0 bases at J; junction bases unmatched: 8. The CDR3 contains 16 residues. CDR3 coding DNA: TGTGCCAGCAGAGACCCCGGGACAGTTAGCAATCAGCCCCAGCATTTT. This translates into CASRDPGTVSNQPQHF.

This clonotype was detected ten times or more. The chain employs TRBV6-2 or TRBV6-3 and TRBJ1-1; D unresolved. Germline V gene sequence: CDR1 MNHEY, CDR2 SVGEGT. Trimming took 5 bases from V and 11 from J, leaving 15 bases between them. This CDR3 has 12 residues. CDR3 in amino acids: CASSNIVTGAFF. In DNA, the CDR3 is TGTGCCAGCAGTAACATCGTTACCGGGGCTTTCTTT.

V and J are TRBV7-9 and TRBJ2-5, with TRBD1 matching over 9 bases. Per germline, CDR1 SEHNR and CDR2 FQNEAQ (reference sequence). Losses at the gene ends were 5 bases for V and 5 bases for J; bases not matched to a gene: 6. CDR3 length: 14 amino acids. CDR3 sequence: CASSTTGGSETQYF. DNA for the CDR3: TGTGCCAGCAGCACGACAGGGGGGTCGGAGACCCAGTACTTC.

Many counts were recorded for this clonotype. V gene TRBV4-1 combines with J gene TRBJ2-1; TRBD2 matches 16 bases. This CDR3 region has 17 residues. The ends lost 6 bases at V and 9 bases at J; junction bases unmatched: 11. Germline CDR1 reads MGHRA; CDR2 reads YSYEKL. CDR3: CASSPEPGLAGGGEQFF. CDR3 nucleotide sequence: TGCGCCAGCAGTCCCGAACCGGGACTAGCGGGGGGGGGTGAGCAGTTCTTC.

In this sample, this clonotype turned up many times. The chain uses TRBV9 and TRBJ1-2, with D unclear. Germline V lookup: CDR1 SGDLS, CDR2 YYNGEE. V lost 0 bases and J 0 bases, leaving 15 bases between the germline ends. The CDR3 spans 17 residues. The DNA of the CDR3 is TGTGCCAGCAGCGTAGTAGGTCCACTGCCACCTAACTATGGCTACACCTTC. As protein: CASSVVGPLPPNYGYTF.

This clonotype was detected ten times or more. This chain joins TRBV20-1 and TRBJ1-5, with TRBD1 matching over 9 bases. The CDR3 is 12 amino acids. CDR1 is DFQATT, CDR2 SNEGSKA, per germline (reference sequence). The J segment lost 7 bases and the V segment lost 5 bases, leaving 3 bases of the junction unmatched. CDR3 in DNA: TGCAGTGCTTCGACAGGGGGACAGCCCCAGCATTTT. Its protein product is CSASTGGQPQHF.

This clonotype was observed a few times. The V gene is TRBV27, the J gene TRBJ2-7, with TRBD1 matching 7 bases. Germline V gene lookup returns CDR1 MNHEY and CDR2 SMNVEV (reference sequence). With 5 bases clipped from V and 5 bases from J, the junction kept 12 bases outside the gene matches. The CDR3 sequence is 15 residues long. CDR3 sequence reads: CASSARQGFGDEQYF. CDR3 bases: TGTGCCAGCAGTGCCAGACAGGGCTTTGGCGACGAGCAGTACTTC.

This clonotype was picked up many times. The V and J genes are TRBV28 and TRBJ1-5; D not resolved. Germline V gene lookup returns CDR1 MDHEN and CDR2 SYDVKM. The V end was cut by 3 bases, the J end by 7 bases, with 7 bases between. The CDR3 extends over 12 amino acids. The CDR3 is CASSFVKQPQHF. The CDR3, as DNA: TGTGCCAGCAGTTTTGTGAAGCAGCCCCAGCATTTT.

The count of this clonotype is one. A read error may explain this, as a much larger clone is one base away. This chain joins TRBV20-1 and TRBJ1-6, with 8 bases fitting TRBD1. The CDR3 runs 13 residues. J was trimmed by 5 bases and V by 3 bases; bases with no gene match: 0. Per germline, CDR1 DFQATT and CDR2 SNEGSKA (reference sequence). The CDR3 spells CSARDRDNSPLHF. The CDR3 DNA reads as TGCAGTGCTAGGGACAGGGATAATTCACCCCTCCACTTT.

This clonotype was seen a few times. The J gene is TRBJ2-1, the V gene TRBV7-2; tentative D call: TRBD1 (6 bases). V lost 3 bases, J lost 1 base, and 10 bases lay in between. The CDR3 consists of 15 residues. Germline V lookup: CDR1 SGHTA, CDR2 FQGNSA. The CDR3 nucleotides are TGTGCCAGCAGCTTCCGAGACAGGTCCTACAATGAGCAGTTCTTC. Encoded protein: CASSFRDRSYNEQFF.

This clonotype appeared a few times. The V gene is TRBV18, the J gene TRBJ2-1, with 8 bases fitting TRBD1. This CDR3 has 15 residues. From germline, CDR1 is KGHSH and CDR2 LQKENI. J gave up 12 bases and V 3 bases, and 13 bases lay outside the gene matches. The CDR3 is CASSPGRGLPWGQFF. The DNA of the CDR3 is TGTGCCAGCTCACCCGGCAGGGGGCTCCCCTGGGGGCAGTTCTTC. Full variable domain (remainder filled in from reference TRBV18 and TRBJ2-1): NAGVMQNPRHLVRRRGQEARLRCSPMKGHSHVYWYRQLPEEGLKFMVYLQKENIIDESGMPKERFSAEFPKEGPSILRIQQVVRGDSAAYFCASSPGRGLPWGQFFGPGTRLTVL.

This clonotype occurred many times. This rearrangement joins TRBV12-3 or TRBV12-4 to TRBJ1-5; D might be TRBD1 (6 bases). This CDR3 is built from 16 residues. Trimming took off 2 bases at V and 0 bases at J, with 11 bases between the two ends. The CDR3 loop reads CASSLRDKYSNQPQHF. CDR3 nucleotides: TGTGCCAGCAGTTTACGGGACAAATATAGCAATCAGCCCCAGCATTTT.

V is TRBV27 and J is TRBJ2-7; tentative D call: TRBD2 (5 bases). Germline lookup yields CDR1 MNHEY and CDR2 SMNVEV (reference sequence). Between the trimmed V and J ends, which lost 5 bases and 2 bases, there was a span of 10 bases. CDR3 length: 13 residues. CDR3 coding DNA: TGTGCCAGCAGTCCACTGACTACCTACGAGCAGTACTTC. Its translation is CASSPLTTYEQYF.

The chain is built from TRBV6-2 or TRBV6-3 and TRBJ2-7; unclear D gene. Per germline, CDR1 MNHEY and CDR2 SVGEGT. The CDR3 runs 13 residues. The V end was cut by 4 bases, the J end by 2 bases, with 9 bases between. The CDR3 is CASSFGVTYEQYF. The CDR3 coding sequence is TGTGCCAGCAGTTTTGGGGTAACCTACGAGCAGTACTTC.

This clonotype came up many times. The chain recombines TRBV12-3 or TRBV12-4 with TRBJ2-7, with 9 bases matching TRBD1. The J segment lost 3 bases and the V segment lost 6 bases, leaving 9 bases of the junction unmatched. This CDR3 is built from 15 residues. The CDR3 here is CASRSGQGMLYEQYF. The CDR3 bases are TGTGCCAGCAGATCCGGACAGGGGATGCTCTACGAGCAGTACTTC.